This T cell receptor beta chain comes out of a study of human T cells and chemical hapten exposure. Study findings and constraints: Alopecia affected the donors, so their immune response may differ from healthy people's. After DPC sensitization, TCRs above 1 in 1000 frequency showed no change.

Regarding this clonotype: Its specificity is not known.

With V trimmed by 2 bases and J by 7 bases, 6 bases remained unmatched. Germline loops: CDR1 DFQATT, CDR2 SNEGSKA (reference sequence). This CDR3 spans 14 amino acids. The time point was: patch test 2, 6 weeks after DPC sensitization. As to treatment: therapeutic diphenylcyclopropenone sensitization with weekly scalp DPC. The library attached unique molecular identifiers to individual cDNA molecules. TCRdb processed the RACE reads anew with MiXCR; each CDR3 protein has one entry. The data show about 69,000 distinct CDR3 sequences, 10% seen once. The source was whole blood, collected in connection with sensitization to the hapten diphenylcyclopropenone (DPC). This receptor was obtained from a woman between 50 and 59 years old with alopecia areata. Some clones in this sample may be carry-over from other donors' samples. The chain has TRBV20-1 and TRBJ2-1, with TRBD2 matching over 9 bases. The CDR3 protein is CSARLAGGQNEQFF. CDR3 DNA: TGCAGTGCTAGATTGGCGGGAGGGCAAAATGAGCAGTTCTTC.